This T cell receptor (beta chain) was identified in a study of shared clonotypes between healthy human individuals. This clone has a handful of counts. Its antigen is currently unknown. From germline, CDR1 is SNHLY and CDR2 FYNNEI. This CDR3 has 14 residues. The ends were cut back, 6 bases at V and 5 bases at J, with 16 bases in the middle. The assay was immunoSEQ multiplex PCR, and TCRdb's table has in-frame clones only and misses some. Counted here are some 1 million clones, approximately 68% occurring once; the ten biggest clones make up about 1.5%. Study-wide findings and caveats: Non-shared clonotypes showed lower generation probabilities than clonotypes common to all four donors.

The sample comprised memory CD4+ T cells sorted from blood. Subset in this sample: CD45RA-negative fraction. The clonotype originates from a man younger than 35 in good health. V gene TRBV2 combines with J gene TRBJ1-2; D is perhaps TRBD1 (6 bases). CDR3 nucleotides: TGTGCCAGCAGGCACGACCAGGGGCCTTATGGCTACACCTTC. Amino acid sequence: CASRHDQGPYGYTF.